A selection of T cell receptor beta chains follows, all from one sample in a study of response to subunit inactivated influenza vaccine. Each CDR3 protein is one row after TCRdb ran MiXCR on the RT-PCR reads. The table shows roughly 460,000 distinct CDR3 sequences, with about a tenth occurring only once. The sequencing here drew on PBMCs from blood, taken roughly 6 weeks after vaccination. The receptors stem from a man aged 50 to 60 who received an inactivated influenza vaccine. The CDR3 runs from the conserved cysteine through the conserved F or W. Fields, in order: D gene, V gene, J gene, clone size, CDR3 protein, CDR3 DNA. The D gene is left open where the match is weak. Only part of the rows carry a size: once, few, many, or a class if the clone is expanded.

>.|TRBV5-1|TRBJ2-7|many
CASSLGGQEGREQYF
TGCGCCAGCAGCTTGGGTGGACAGGAGGGCCGGGAGCAGTACTTC
>.|TRBV12-3/TRBV12-4|TRBJ2-1|many
CASSSRDLGNF
TGTGCCAGCAGTTCCCGGGACCTAGGCAACTTC
>.|TRBV6-2/TRBV6-3|TRBJ2-7|.
CASSYSEVGSFYEQYF
TGTGCCAGCAGTTACTCGGAAGTGGGGTCCTTCTACGAGCAGTACTTC
>.|TRBV7-2|TRBJ2-4|.
CASSIGLGGKNIQYF
TGTGCCAGCAGCATAGGACTAGGGGGCAAAAACATTCAGTACTTC
>TRBD1|TRBV5-1|TRBJ1-1|.
CASSPRTGSGFTEAFF
TGCGCCAGCAGCCCAAGGACAGGGTCAGGTTTCACTGAAGCTTTCTTT
>.|TRBV18|TRBJ2-5|.
CASSPSQGFGGETQYF
TGTGCCAGCTCACCTTCACAGGGCTTCGGGGGAGAGACCCAGTACTTC
>.|TRBV5-1|TRBJ2-5|few
CASSFPDTGETQYF
TGCGCCAGCAGCTTCCCAGACACCGGGGAGACCCAGTACTTC
>.|TRBV5-4|TRBJ1-2|few
CASSLDPGGYGYTF
TGTGCCAGCAGCTTGGACCCCGGGGGCTATGGCTACACCTTC
>TRBD2|TRBV5-1|TRBJ2-3|.
CASSWGLAARTDTQYF
TGCGCCAGCAGCTGGGGTCTAGCGGCCCGCACAGATACGCAGTATTTT
>.|TRBV11-2|TRBJ1-5|few
CASSLDRFNQPQHF
TGTGCCAGCAGCTTAGACCGGTTCAATCAGCCCCAGCATTTT
>TRBD1|TRBV4-3|TRBJ2-6|few
CASSQRTGDSGANVLTF
TGCGCCAGCAGCCAGAGAACAGGGGACTCTGGGGCCAACGTCCTGACTTTC
>.|TRBV2|TRBJ1-2|.
CASSEQGRSQYGYTF
TGTGCCAGCAGTGAACAGGGCCGTTCACAGTATGGCTACACCTTC
>TRBD2|TRBV11-1|TRBJ2-5|few
CASRQLAGGLPSRETQYF
TGTGCCAGCAGACAACTAGCGGGAGGTCTACCTTCACGTGAGACCCAGTACTTC
>.|TRBV7-9|TRBJ2-1|few
CASVMTSYNEQFF
TGTGCCAGCGTAATGACTTCCTACAATGAGCAGTTCTTC
>TRBD1|TRBV12-3/TRBV12-4|TRBJ1-5|few
CASSRGTGYGQPQHF
TGTGCCAGCAGCCGCGGGACAGGGTACGGTCAGCCCCAGCATTTT
>.|TRBV7-6|TRBJ2-3|few
CASSRHRASDTQYF
TGTGCCAGCAGCAGACACAGGGCGTCCGATACGCAGTATTTT
>TRBD2|TRBV7-9|TRBJ2-1|many
CAIPGREGRNNEQFF
TGTGCCATTCCTGGGCGGGAGGGCCGGAACAATGAGCAGTTCTTC
>.|TRBV14|TRBJ2-1|few
CASSQLNDGKQFF
TGTGCCAGCAGCCAACTAAACGATGGCAAGCAGTTCTTC
>TRBD1|TRBV25-1|TRBJ1-3|.
CASSAYSGTGGTISSGNTIYF
TGTGCCAGCAGTGCGTACTCGGGGACAGGGGGAACGATTTCCTCTGGAAACACCATATATTTT
>TRBD2|TRBV27|TRBJ2-1|.
CASNLAGGPSYNEQFF
TGTGCCAGCAACCTAGCGGGGGGGCCCTCCTACAATGAGCAGTTCTTC
>TRBD2|TRBV4-3|TRBJ2-7|many
CASSQDWLAETYEQYF
TGCGCCAGCAGCCAAGATTGGCTAGCGGAAACCTACGAGCAGTACTTC
>TRBD1|TRBV10-3|TRBJ2-5|few
CATRPGTDQETQYF
TGTGCCACACGACCGGGGACAGACCAAGAGACCCAGTACTTC
>TRBD2|TRBV7-2|TRBJ2-7|many
CASGLAEAYEQYF
TGTGCCAGCGGACTAGCCGAAGCCTACGAGCAGTACTTC
>.|TRBV29-1|TRBJ2-7|many
CSVDPGQGYEQYF
TGCAGCGTTGACCCAGGCCAGGGCTACGAGCAGTACTTC
>.|TRBV5-1|TRBJ2-6|few
CASSLYGIAGANVLTF
TGCGCCAGCAGCTTGTACGGAATCGCCGGGGCCAACGTCCTGACTTTC
>TRBD1|TRBV5-1|TRBJ2-2|many
CASSLRTGNTGELFF
TGCGCCAGCAGCCTGAGGACAGGGAACACCGGGGAGCTGTTTTTT
>.|TRBV6-1|TRBJ1-4|many
CASSEAEGLINEKLFF
TGTGCCAGCAGTGAAGCTGAGGGATTGATTAATGAAAAACTGTTTTTT
>.|TRBV2|TRBJ2-3|many
CASGPGTPPQYF
TGTGCCAGCGGGCCAGGGACTCCACCGCAGTATTTT